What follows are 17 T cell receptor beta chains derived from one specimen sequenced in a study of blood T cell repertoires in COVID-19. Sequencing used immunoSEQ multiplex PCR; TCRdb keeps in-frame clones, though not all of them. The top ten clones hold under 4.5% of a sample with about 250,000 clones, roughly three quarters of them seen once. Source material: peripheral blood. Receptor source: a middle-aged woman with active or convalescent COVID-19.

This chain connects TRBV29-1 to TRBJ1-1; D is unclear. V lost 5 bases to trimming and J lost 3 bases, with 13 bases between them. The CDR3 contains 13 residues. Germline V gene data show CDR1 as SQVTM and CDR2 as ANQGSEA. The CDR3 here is CSVHVDGYTEAFF. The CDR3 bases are TGCAGCGTTCACGTCGACGGGTACACTGAAGCTTTCTTT.

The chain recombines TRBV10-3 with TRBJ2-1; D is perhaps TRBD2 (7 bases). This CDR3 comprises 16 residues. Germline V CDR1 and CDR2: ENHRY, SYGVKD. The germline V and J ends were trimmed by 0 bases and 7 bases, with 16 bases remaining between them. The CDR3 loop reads CAISESRGGNRNEQFF. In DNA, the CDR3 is TGTGCCATCAGTGAGTCGAGGGGGGGCAATAGGAATGAGCAGTTCTTC.

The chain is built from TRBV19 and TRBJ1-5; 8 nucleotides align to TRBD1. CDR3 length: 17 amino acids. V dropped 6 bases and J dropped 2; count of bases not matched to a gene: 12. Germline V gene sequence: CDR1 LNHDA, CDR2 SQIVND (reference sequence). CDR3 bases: TGTGCCAGTAGCAACCGACGGGACAGGTTCGGCAATCAGCCCCAGCATTTT. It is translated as CASSNRRDRFGNQPQHF.

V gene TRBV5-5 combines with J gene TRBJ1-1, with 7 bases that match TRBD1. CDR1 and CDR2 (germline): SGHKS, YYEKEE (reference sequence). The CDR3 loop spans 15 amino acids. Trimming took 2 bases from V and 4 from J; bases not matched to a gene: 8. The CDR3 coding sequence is TGTGCCAGCAGCTTACTGACAGGGATGGTCACTGAAGCTTTCTTT. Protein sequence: CASSLLTGMVTEAFF.

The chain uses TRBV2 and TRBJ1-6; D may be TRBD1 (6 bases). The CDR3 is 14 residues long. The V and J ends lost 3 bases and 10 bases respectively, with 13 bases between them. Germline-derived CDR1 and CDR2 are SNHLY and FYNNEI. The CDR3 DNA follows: TGTGCCAGCAGTGATCAGGGGCCCAGGTCACCCCTCCACTTT. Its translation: CASSDQGPRSPLHF.

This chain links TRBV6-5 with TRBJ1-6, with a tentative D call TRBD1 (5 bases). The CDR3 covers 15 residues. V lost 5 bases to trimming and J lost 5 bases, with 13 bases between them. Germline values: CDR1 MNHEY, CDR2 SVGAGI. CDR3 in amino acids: CASSPTGENNSPLHF. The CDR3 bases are TGTGCCAGCAGTCCCACAGGTGAAAATAATTCACCCCTCCACTTT.

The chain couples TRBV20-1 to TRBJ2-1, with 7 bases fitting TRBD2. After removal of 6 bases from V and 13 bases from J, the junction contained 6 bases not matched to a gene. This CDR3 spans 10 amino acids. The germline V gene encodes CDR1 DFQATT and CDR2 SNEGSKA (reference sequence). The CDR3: CSATSAEQFF. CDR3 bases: TGCAGTGCCACTAGCGCGGAACAGTTCTTC.

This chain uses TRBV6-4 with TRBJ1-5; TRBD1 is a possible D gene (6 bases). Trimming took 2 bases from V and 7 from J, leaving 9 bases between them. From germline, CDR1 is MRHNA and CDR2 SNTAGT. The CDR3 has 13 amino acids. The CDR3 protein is CASSDEGGQPQHF. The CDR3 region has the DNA TGTGCCAGCAGTGACGAGGGGGGGCAGCCCCAGCATTTT.

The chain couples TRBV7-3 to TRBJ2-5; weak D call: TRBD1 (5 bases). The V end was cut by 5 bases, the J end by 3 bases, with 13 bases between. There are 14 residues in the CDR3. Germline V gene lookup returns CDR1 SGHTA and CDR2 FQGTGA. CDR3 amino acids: CASSQLRGKETQYF. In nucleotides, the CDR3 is TGTGCCAGCAGCCAGCTAAGGGGCAAAGAGACCCAGTACTTC.

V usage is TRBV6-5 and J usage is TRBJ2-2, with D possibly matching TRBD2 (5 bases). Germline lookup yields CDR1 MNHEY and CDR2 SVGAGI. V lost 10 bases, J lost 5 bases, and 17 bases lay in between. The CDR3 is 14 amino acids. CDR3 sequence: CATREAVWTGELFF. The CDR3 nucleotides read TGTGCCACTCGGGAAGCGGTTTGGACCGGGGAGCTGTTTTTT.

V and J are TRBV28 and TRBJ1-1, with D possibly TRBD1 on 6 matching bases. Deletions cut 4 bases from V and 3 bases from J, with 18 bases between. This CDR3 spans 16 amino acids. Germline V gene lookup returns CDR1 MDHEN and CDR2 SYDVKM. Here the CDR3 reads CASSSLSQGWDTEAFF. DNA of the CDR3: TGTGCCAGCAGTTCCCTGTCCCAGGGGTGGGACACTGAAGCTTTCTTT.

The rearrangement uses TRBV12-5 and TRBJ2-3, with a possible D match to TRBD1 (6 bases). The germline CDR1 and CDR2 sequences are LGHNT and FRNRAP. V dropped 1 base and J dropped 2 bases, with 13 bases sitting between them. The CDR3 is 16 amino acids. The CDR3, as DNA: TGTGCTAGTGGTTTGGGGGGACATCCGGACACAGATACGCAGTATTTT. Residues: CASGLGGHPDTDTQYF.

As DNA, the CDR3 is TGTGCCAGTACCCCGACAGTATGGTCTTCTAATGAAAAACTGTTTTTT. It is translated as CASTPTVWSSNEKLFF. The rearrangement uses TRBV19 and TRBJ1-4; a possible D gene is TRBD1 (5 bases). The germline CDR1 and CDR2 sequences are LNHDA and SQIVND (reference sequence). The CDR3 is 16 residues long. V lost 7 bases to trimming and J lost 3 bases, with 18 bases between them.

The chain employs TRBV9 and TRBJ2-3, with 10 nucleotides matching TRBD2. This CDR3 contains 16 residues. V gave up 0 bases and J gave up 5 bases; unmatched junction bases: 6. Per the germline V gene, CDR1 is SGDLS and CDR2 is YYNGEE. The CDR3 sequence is CASSVASGGSIDTQYF. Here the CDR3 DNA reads TGTGCCAGCAGCGTAGCTAGCGGGGGTAGTATAGATACGCAGTATTTT.

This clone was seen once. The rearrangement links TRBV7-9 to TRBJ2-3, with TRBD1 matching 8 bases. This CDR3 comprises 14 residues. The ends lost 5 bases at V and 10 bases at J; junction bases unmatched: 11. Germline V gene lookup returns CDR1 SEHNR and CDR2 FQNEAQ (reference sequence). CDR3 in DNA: TGTGCCAGCAGCCCCAGGACAGGGCTAAATGCGCAGTATTTT. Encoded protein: CASSPRTGLNAQYF. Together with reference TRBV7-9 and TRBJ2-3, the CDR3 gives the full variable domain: DTGVSQNPRHKITKRGQNVTFRCDPISEHNRLYWYRQTLGQGPEFLTYFQNEAQLEKSRLLSDRFSAERPKGSFSTLEIQRTEQGDSAMYLCASSPRTGLNAQYFGPGTRLTVL.

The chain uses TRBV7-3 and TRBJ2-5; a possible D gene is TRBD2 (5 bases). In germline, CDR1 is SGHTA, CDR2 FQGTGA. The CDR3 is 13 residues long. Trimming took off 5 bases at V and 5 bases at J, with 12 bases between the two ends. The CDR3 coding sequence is TGTGCCAGCAGCCTCGGGGTAGCGGAGACCCAGTACTTC. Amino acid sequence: CASSLGVAETQYF.

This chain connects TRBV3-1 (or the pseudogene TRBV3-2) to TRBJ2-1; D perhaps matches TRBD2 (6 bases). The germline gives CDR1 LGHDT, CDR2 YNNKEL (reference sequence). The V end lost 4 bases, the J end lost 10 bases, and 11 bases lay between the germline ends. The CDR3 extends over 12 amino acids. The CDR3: CASSPLAGEQFF. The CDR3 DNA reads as TGTGCCAGCAGCCCCCTCGCGGGGGAGCAGTTCTTC.